The T cell receptor beta chain under discussion was sequenced for a study of blood T cells in healthy people across ages. The CDR3 totals 15 residues. Germline loops: CDR1 LNHNV, CDR2 YYDKDF (reference sequence). Trimming left V 0 bases short and J 3 bases short, with 9 bases between. As for this clonotype: What it binds is unknown.

General study points: Per million T cells, TCR beta diversity dropped about linearly as age rose.

A second PCR, run for roughly 7 to 11 cycles, used a sample-barcoded 5' primer plus a J-beta primer mix. Via MiXCR, TCRdb re-called the 5' RACE reads, giving one row per CDR3 protein. The data contain fewer than 900,000 distinct CDR3 sequences, 36% of them seen just once; the ten biggest clones take up roughly 13%. The sample comprised blood. The clonotype was recovered from a man aged 18 to 35 in good health. The genes are TRBV15 and TRBJ1-5; D unclear. The CDR3 sequence: CATSREREANQPQHF. CDR3 in DNA: TGTGCCACCAGCAGAGAGAGGGAGGCCAATCAGCCCCAGCATTTT.